The rows below give T cell receptor beta chains drawn from one sample of a study of blood T cell repertoires in COVID-19. The table came from immunoSEQ multiplex PCR; TCRdb's copy has only in-frame clones and leaves some out. The sample yields roughly 190,000 clones, about 88% seen once. Sequencing input: PBMCs or T cells enriched from blood (not recorded which). Receptors originate from a woman under 40 who had recovered from COVID-19. Both conserved end residues are part of each CDR3. A D gene is named only where the DNA matches it firmly. Clone size is stated in some rows and not others, as once, few, many or a class when expanded.

d_call: .; clone_size: few; j_call: TRBJ1-1; v_call: TRBV2; cdr3_nt: TGTGCCAGCCACCCTGAGGGAGCGAACACTGAAGCTTTCTTT; cdr3_aa: CASHPEGANTEAFF
d_call: .; clone_size: .; j_call: TRBJ1-5; v_call: TRBV15; cdr3_nt: TGTGCCACCAGCAGAGAATCCGGTACAGGGTCAGGCAATCAGCCCCAGCATTTT; cdr3_aa: CATSRESGTGSGNQPQHF
d_call: TRBD1; clone_size: once; j_call: TRBJ1-1; v_call: TRBV13; cdr3_nt: TGTGCCAGCGGAGGGGGCTTCGGCACTGAAGCTTTCTTT; cdr3_aa: CASGGGFGTEAFF
d_call: TRBD2; clone_size: .; j_call: TRBJ2-7; v_call: TRBV10-3; cdr3_nt: TGTGCCATCAGTGCGGCTAGCGGGAGTGACGAGCAGTACTTC; cdr3_aa: CAISAASGSDEQYF
d_call: TRBD2; clone_size: .; j_call: TRBJ2-2; v_call: TRBV5-1; cdr3_nt: TGCGCCAGCAGCTTCGGGACTAGCGGGAGGGCTAAGACCGGGGAGCTGTTTTTT; cdr3_aa: CASSFGTSGRAKTGELFF
d_call: TRBD1; clone_size: .; j_call: TRBJ1-5; v_call: TRBV5-6; cdr3_nt: TGTGCCAGCAGCTCTACGGCGGGACAGGGGAATCAGCCCCAGCATTTT; cdr3_aa: CASSSTAGQGNQPQHF
d_call: TRBD1; clone_size: .; j_call: TRBJ1-4; v_call: TRBV7-9; cdr3_nt: TGTGCCAGCAGCCCAAGACAGGGGGTGAATGAAAAACTGTTTTTT; cdr3_aa: CASSPRQGVNEKLFF
d_call: .; clone_size: few; j_call: TRBJ2-1; v_call: TRBV5-1; cdr3_nt: TGCGCCAGCAGCTTTGCACCCGGGGAGTGGGGCTACAATGAGCAGTTCTTC; cdr3_aa: CASSFAPGEWGYNEQFF
d_call: .; clone_size: .; j_call: TRBJ1-2; v_call: TRBV3-1/TRBV3-2; cdr3_nt: TGTGCCAGCAGCCAAGTACAGGCCTATGGCTACACCTTC; cdr3_aa: CASSQVQAYGYTF
d_call: TRBD1; clone_size: .; j_call: TRBJ1-3; v_call: TRBV28; cdr3_nt: TGTGCCAGCAGTCCGACAGGGGAAGTTCCCTCTGGAAACACCATATATTTT; cdr3_aa: CASSPTGEVPSGNTIYF
d_call: TRBD1; clone_size: .; j_call: TRBJ2-5; v_call: TRBV2; cdr3_nt: TGTGCCAGCAGTGCCACTACCGGGACAGGGAACACCCAGTACTTC; cdr3_aa: CASSATTGTGNTQYF
d_call: .; clone_size: .; j_call: TRBJ2-7; v_call: TRBV28; cdr3_nt: TGTGCCAGCAGCCGCCAGCTAGCCACGAACTACGAGCAGTACTTC; cdr3_aa: CASSRQLATNYEQYF
d_call: .; clone_size: .; j_call: TRBJ1-5; v_call: TRBV3-1/TRBV3-2; cdr3_nt: TGTGCCAGCAGCCAGGTTTCAGGTATGAATCAGCCCCAGCATTTT; cdr3_aa: CASSQVSGMNQPQHF
d_call: .; clone_size: once; j_call: TRBJ1-3; v_call: TRBV9; cdr3_nt: TGTGCCAGCAGAGCCACAGGGAGCTCTGGAAACACCATATATTTT; cdr3_aa: CASRATGSSGNTIYF
d_call: TRBD1; clone_size: .; j_call: TRBJ1-3; v_call: TRBV18; cdr3_nt: TGTGCCAGCTCACCAATAATCACAGGGGGTCATCACACCATATATTTT; cdr3_aa: CASSPIITGGHHTIYF
d_call: .; clone_size: .; j_call: TRBJ2-1; v_call: TRBV5-1; cdr3_nt: TGCGCCAGCAGCTCCCCAGGGGTGAATGAGCAGTTCTTC; cdr3_aa: CASSSPGVNEQFF
d_call: .; clone_size: .; j_call: TRBJ1-6; v_call: TRBV7-3; cdr3_nt: TGTGCCAGCAGCTTAACGGGCAGGGATGAGTCACCCCTCCACTTT; cdr3_aa: CASSLTGRDESPLHF
d_call: TRBD1; clone_size: .; j_call: TRBJ1-6; v_call: TRBV5-8; cdr3_nt: TGTGCCAGCAGCAGAGGACAGGAAAATAATTCACCCCTCCACTTT; cdr3_aa: CASSRGQENNSPLHF
d_call: .; clone_size: .; j_call: TRBJ2-1; v_call: TRBV12-3/TRBV12-4; cdr3_nt: TGTGCCAGCAGTTTGAGGAGTGTCAATGAGCAGTTCTTC; cdr3_aa: CASSLRSVNEQFF
d_call: .; clone_size: .; j_call: TRBJ2-1; v_call: TRBV20-1; cdr3_nt: TGCAGTGCAAGGGTAGGGGACTCTCCGTTCTTC; cdr3_aa: CSARVGDSPFF
d_call: TRBD1; clone_size: .; j_call: TRBJ1-5; v_call: TRBV18; cdr3_nt: TGTGCCAGCTCACCCAACCGTGGACAGGGGGCGCGCAATCAGCCCCAGCATTTT; cdr3_aa: CASSPNRGQGARNQPQHF
d_call: .; clone_size: .; j_call: TRBJ2-3; v_call: TRBV7-9; cdr3_nt: TGTGCCAGCAGCTTAGTAAGGGGTAGAGTCACAGATACGCAGTATTTT; cdr3_aa: CASSLVRGRVTDTQYF
d_call: TRBD1; clone_size: .; j_call: TRBJ2-2; v_call: TRBV30; cdr3_nt: TGTGCCTGGACCCGGGACAGTTCAACCGGGGAGCTGTTTTTT; cdr3_aa: CAWTRDSSTGELFF
d_call: .; clone_size: .; j_call: TRBJ2-4; v_call: TRBV5-1; cdr3_nt: TGCGCCAGCAGCTTGGCTAACCGACTGAACATTCAGTACTTC; cdr3_aa: CASSLANRLNIQYF
d_call: TRBD2; clone_size: .; j_call: TRBJ2-7; v_call: TRBV5-4; cdr3_nt: TGTGCCAGCAGCTTCAGGCTAGCGGGCTCCGAGCAGTACTTC; cdr3_aa: CASSFRLAGSEQYF
d_call: .; clone_size: .; j_call: TRBJ1-1; v_call: TRBV18; cdr3_nt: TGTGCCAGCTCCAGGGAACATGGCGCTGAAGCTTTCTTT; cdr3_aa: CASSREHGAEAFF
d_call: .; clone_size: once; j_call: TRBJ2-7; v_call: TRBV29-1; cdr3_nt: TGCAGCGTTGTTCAGGGTGGACGGGAGCAGTACTTC; cdr3_aa: CSVVQGGREQYF
d_call: .; clone_size: .; j_call: TRBJ2-3; v_call: TRBV9; cdr3_nt: TGTGCCAGCAGCGTCAGGGATACGCAGTATTTT; cdr3_aa: CASSVRDTQYF
d_call: TRBD1; clone_size: .; j_call: TRBJ1-2; v_call: TRBV13; cdr3_nt: TGTGCCAGCAGCCCCCACAGGGGTTTGGGTGAGGGCTACACCTTC; cdr3_aa: CASSPHRGLGEGYTF
d_call: TRBD1; clone_size: .; j_call: TRBJ2-4; v_call: TRBV28; cdr3_nt: TGTGCCAGCGAACAGGGGGTGGTCAAAAACATTCAGTACTTC; cdr3_aa: CASEQGVVKNIQYF
d_call: .; clone_size: .; j_call: TRBJ2-4; v_call: TRBV15; cdr3_nt: TGTGCCACCAGCAGAGATGTAGTACTAGCCAAAAACATTCAGTACTTC; cdr3_aa: CATSRDVVLAKNIQYF
d_call: .; clone_size: few; j_call: TRBJ1-2; v_call: TRBV19; cdr3_nt: TGTGCCAGTAGTGCGCCCCGGGGAACCAACTATGGCTACACCTTC; cdr3_aa: CASSAPRGTNYGYTF
d_call: .; clone_size: .; j_call: TRBJ2-5; v_call: TRBV11-3; cdr3_nt: TGTGCCAGCAGCTCAGGAACTACTAGCCTAGGGGAGACCCAGTACTTC; cdr3_aa: CASSSGTTSLGETQYF
d_call: TRBD2; clone_size: .; j_call: TRBJ2-3; v_call: TRBV5-1; cdr3_nt: TGCGCCAGCAGAACTCGCGGGGGGGGCACAGATACGCAGTATTTT; cdr3_aa: CASRTRGGGTDTQYF
d_call: .; clone_size: .; j_call: TRBJ2-1; v_call: TRBV28; cdr3_nt: TGTGCCAGCAGTTTAGTGGACACCGCACGCAATGAGCAGTTCTTC; cdr3_aa: CASSLVDTARNEQFF
d_call: TRBD1; clone_size: .; j_call: TRBJ1-2; v_call: TRBV15; cdr3_nt: TGTGCCACCAGCGGAACCGATGCAGGGGGCCCTAACTATGGCTACACCTTC; cdr3_aa: CATSGTDAGGPNYGYTF
d_call: TRBD1; clone_size: many; j_call: TRBJ1-2; v_call: TRBV28; cdr3_nt: TGTGCCACCGGGACAGGGGGCTTTAACTATGGCTACACCTTC; cdr3_aa: CATGTGGFNYGYTF